This entry lists 14 T cell receptor beta chains sequenced from one sample in a study of neurological immune-mediated disorders. TCRdb redid the calling of the 5' RACE reads with MiXCR, one entry per CDR3 protein. The sample lists tens of thousands of distinct CDR3 sequences; nearly 7.5% were seen once. The sample comprised PBMCs. The receptors were gathered from a woman aged 40 to 50 in good health.

This clonotype appeared many times. The chain combines TRBV30 with TRBJ2-7; 14 bases are shared with TRBD2. The CDR3 runs 16 residues. From germline, CDR1 is GTSNPN and CDR2 SVGIG (reference sequence). Losses at the gene ends were 2 bases for V and 3 bases for J; bases not matched to a gene: 6. CDR3 sequence (DNA): TGTGCCTGGAGTAGGGGACTAGCGGGAGTTTTCTACGAGCAGTACTTC. It encodes CAWSRGLAGVFYEQYF.

This clonotype was seen many times. The chain joins TRBV5-1 to TRBJ2-3; no clear D. Germline CDR1 and CDR2: SGHRS and YFSETQ. This CDR3 is built from 14 residues. The ends were cut back, 4 bases at V and 3 bases at J, with 12 bases in the middle. CDR3 sequence (DNA): TGCGCCAGCAGCCAGGAGCTACAAACAGATACGCAGTATTTT. Translation gives CASSQELQTDTQYF.

This clonotype was seen repeatedly, ten times or more. The CDR3 nucleotides read TGCAGTGCTAGACCAACGGGGAGTTGGGCTGAAGCTTTCTTT. Translation gives CSARPTGSWAEAFF. This chain uses TRBV20-1 with TRBJ1-1; no reliable D call. The ends were cut back, 2 bases at V and 6 bases at J, with 16 bases in the middle. Germline CDR1 reads DFQATT; CDR2 reads SNEGSKA (reference sequence). This CDR3 region has 14 residues.

This clonotype was counted many times. The rearrangement joins TRBV20-1 to TRBJ2-3; 7 nucleotides line up with TRBD2. Germline V CDR1 and CDR2: DFQATT, SNEGSKA (reference sequence). The CDR3 spans 18 residues. J was trimmed by 0 bases and V by 0 bases; bases with no gene match: 12. The CDR3 spells CSARDWPGRAGSTDTQYF. CDR3 bases: TGCAGTGCTAGAGATTGGCCCGGGAGAGCGGGAAGCACAGATACGCAGTATTTT.

Notes on this clonotype: Because the CDR3 is missing its conserved closing phenylalanine or tryptophan, this is likely a read error. The chain employs TRBV6-1 and TRBJ1-1; no firm D call. The CDR3 is 12 residues long. Germline loops: CDR1 MNHNS, CDR2 SASEGT. CDR3 sequence reads: CANTGSGTEAFL. The CDR3 nucleotides are TGTGCTAACACTGGGAGTGGGACTGAAGCTTTCTTA.

This clonotype showed up many times. This chain links TRBV7-2 with TRBJ2-7; 9 positions match TRBD1. Germline lookup yields CDR1 SGHTA and CDR2 FQGNSA. V shed 2 bases and J 6 bases; nucleotides not matched to a gene: 8. The CDR3 length is 15 residues. CDR3: CASSLIGQGLGEQYF. CDR3 coding DNA: TGTGCCAGCAGCTTAATCGGACAGGGGTTGGGCGAGCAGTACTTC.

This clonotype was seen repeatedly, ten times or more. The rearrangement uses TRBV27 and TRBJ2-1, with 9 bases fitting TRBD2. V lost 5 bases, J lost 2 bases, and 7 bases stayed unmatched. Germline assignment: CDR1 MNHEY and CDR2 SMNVEV (reference sequence). The CDR3 runs 16 residues. CDR3 sequence (DNA): TGTGCCAGCAGTAACCCTAGCGGGGATACCTACAATGAGCAGTTCTTC. This sequence encodes CASSNPSGDTYNEQFF.

This clonotype occurred once. This sequence may be a read error, since a much larger clone differs from it by one base. J is TRBJ2-2 and V is TRBV25-1, with D perhaps matching TRBD1 or TRBD2 (6 bases each). Germline assignment: CDR1 MGHDK and CDR2 SYGVNS. The CDR3 contains 18 residues. As DNA, the CDR3 is TGTGCCAGCAGTGATTTAGGGGGGACACCCCCGAACACCGGGGAGATGTTTTTT. Amino acid sequence: CASSDLGGTPPNTGEMFF. The complete variable domain, with remaining parts taken from reference TRBV25-1 and TRBJ2-2, reads EADIYQTPRYLVIGTGKKITLECSQTMGHDKMYWYQQDPGMELHLIHYSYGVNSTEKGDLSSESTVSRIRTEHFPLTLESARPSHTSQYLCASSDLGGTPPNTGEMFFGEGSRLTVL.

This clonotype was counted at least ten times. This chain links TRBV5-1 with TRBJ1-1, with D unclear. The CDR3 sequence is 14 residues long. Germline values: CDR1 SGHRS, CDR2 YFSETQ. Trimming took 3 bases from V and 6 from J, leaving 15 bases between them. The CDR3 loop is CASSSLVVGSEAFF. CDR3 bases: TGCGCCAGCAGCTCGTTAGTGGTAGGCTCTGAAGCTTTCTTT.

J is TRBJ2-3 and V is TRBV25-1; 10 bases line up with TRBD2. CDR3 size: 14 residues. CDR1 MGHDK and CDR2 SYGVNS come from the germline V gene. J was trimmed by 2 bases and V by 6 bases; bases with no gene match: 2. CDR3 nucleotides: TGTGCCAGCAGCCTAGCGGGGGCCACAGATACGCAGTATTTT. Its translation: CASSLAGATDTQYF.

This clonotype was counted at least ten times. This chain connects TRBV10-3 to TRBJ1-4, with D possibly matching TRBD1 (6 bases). This CDR3 is built from 16 residues. V shed 3 bases and J shed 0 bases, with 11 bases lying between them. Germline CDR1 is ENHRY and CDR2 is SYGVKD. CDR3 protein: CAISDQGLSTNEKLFF. The DNA of the CDR3 is TGTGCCATCAGTGATCAGGGGCTCTCAACTAATGAAAAACTGTTTTTT.

There are many counts of this clonotype. The rearrangement uses TRBV4-2 and TRBJ1-6; D gene unclear. The germline gives CDR1 LGHNA, CDR2 YNFKEQ. The CDR3 loop spans 14 amino acids. Trimming shortened V by 5 bases and J by 8 bases, and 13 bases separated the two germline ends. The CDR3 bases are TGTGCCAGCAGCACAAGGCAGGCTGATTCACCCCTCCACTTT. This codes for CASSTRQADSPLHF.

This clonotype was recorded many times. The chain combines TRBV3-1 with TRBJ2-1; D perhaps matches TRBD2 (7 bases). CDR3 length equals 17 residues. The germline V and J ends were trimmed by 0 bases and 0 bases, with 12 bases remaining between them. Germline-derived CDR1 and CDR2 are LGHDT and YNNKEL (reference sequence). CDR3 loop: CASSQEWGGPSYNEQFF. The DNA for the CDR3 is TGTGCCAGCAGCCAAGAGTGGGGGGGCCCCTCCTACAATGAGCAGTTCTTC.

CDR3 sequence: CSASHSGRAKNIQYF. Here the CDR3 DNA reads TGCAGTGCCTCGCACTCAGGGAGGGCCAAAAACATTCAGTACTTC. This chain joins TRBV20-1 and TRBJ2-4; a possible D gene is TRBD2 (6 bases). The V end lost 6 bases, the J end lost 1 base, and 16 bases lay between the germline ends. CDR1 and CDR2 (germline): DFQATT, SNEGSKA (reference sequence). The CDR3 has 15 residues.